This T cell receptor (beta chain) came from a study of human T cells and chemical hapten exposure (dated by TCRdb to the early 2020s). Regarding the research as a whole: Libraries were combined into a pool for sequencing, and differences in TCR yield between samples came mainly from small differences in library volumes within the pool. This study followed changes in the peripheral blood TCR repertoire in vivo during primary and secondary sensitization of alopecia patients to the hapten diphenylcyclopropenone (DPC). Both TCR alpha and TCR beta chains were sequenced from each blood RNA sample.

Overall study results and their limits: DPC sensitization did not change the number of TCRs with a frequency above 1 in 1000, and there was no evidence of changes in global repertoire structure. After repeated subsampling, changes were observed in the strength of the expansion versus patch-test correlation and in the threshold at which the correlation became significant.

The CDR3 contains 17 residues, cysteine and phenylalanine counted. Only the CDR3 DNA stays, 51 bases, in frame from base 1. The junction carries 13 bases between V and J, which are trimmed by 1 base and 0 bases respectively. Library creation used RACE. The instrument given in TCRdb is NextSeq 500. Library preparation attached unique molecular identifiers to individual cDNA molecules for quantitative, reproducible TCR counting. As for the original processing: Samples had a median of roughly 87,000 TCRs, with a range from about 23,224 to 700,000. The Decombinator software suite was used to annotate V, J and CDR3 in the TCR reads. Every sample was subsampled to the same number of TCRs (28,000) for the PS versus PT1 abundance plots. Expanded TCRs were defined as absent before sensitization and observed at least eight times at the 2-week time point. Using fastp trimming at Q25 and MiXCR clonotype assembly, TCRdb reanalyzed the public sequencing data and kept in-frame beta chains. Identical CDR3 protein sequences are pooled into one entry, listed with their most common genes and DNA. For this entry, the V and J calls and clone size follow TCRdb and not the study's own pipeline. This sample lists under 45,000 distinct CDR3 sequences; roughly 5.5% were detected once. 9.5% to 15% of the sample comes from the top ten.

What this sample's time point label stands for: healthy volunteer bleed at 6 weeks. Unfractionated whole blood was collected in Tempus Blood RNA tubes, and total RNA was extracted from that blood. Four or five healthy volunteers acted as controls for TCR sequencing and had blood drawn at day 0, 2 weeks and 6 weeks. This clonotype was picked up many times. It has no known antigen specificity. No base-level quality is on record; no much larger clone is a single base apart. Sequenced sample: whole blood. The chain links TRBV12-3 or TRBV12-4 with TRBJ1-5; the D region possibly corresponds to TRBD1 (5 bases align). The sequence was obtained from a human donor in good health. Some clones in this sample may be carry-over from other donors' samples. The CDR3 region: CASSLVFFGGSNQPQHF. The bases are TGTGCCAGCAGTTTAGTATTTTTCGGGGGTAGCAATCAGCCCCAGCATTTT.